Listed below are T cell receptor beta chains from one sample, sequenced in a study of blood T cell repertoires in COVID-19. Measured with immunoSEQ multiplex PCR; TCRdb has only the in-frame clones, and not every one. The table includes some 8,300 clones, 86% detected once. The source material was peripheral blood. Receptor source: a man aged 60 to 75 with acute or convalescent COVID-19. The CDR3 runs from the conserved cysteine through the conserved F or W. A D gene is named only where the DNA matches it firmly. Size tells how often a clone was seen (once, few, many) or the class of an expanded clone, and some rows leave it out.

. TRBJ1-4 . TRBV6-2/TRBV6-3 CASSTRVWTTQREKLFF TGTGCCAGCAGTACAAGGGTCTGGACAACCCAGCGCGAAAAACTGTTTTTT
. TRBJ1-4 . TRBV7-2 CASSLEPGPSKGKLFF TGTGCCAGCAGCTTAGAACCGGGTCCCTCGAAAGGAAAACTGTTTTTT
. TRBJ1-4 . TRBV6-1 CASSEGIEGKLFF TGTGCCAGCAGTGAAGGAATTGAGGGAAAACTGTTTTTT
. TRBJ2-6 . TRBV9 CASSDYSGSNSGANVLTF TGTGCCAGCAGCGACTATTCCGGGAGCAACTCTGGGGCCAACGTCCTGACTTTC
. TRBJ2-1 TRBD1 TRBV7-6 CASSLGPGGGNYNEQFF TGTGCCAGCAGCTTAGGCCCAGGGGGCGGGAACTACAATGAGCAGTTCTTC
. TRBJ1-2 TRBD1 TRBV7-9 CASSLQGTGGRVGYTF TGTGCCAGCAGCTTACAAGGGACAGGGGGAAGAGTTGGCTACACCTTC
. TRBJ1-2 TRBD1 TRBV9 CASSVQGANYGYTF TGTGCCAGCAGCGTGCAGGGGGCTAACTATGGCTACACCTTC
. TRBJ1-1 . TRBV19 CASSMDAGYQNTEAFF TGTGCCAGTAGTATGGACGCGGGGTATCAGAACACTGAAGCTTTCTTT
few TRBJ1-2 . TRBV6-5 CASRDRQANNYGYTF TGTGCCAGCAGGGACCGACAGGCCAATAACTATGGCTACACCTTC
. TRBJ2-1 TRBD2 TRBV5-5 CASSLTSGGYNEQFF TGTGCCAGCAGCTTGACTAGCGGGGGTTACAATGAGCAGTTCTTC
. TRBJ2-2 . TRBV5-1 CASEGRGNTGELFF TGCGCCAGCGAGGGGCGGGGGAACACCGGGGAGCTGTTTTTT
. TRBJ2-1 . TRBV7-2 CATRLGSSYNEQFF TGTGCCACCAGACTAGGGAGCTCCTACAATGAGCAGTTCTTC
once TRBJ1-1 . TRBV3-1/TRBV3-2 CASSENGAGAEAFF TGTGCCAGCAGTGAAAATGGGGCAGGGGCTGAAGCTTTCTTT
. TRBJ1-1 . TRBV28 CASSLDSTEAFF TGTGCCAGCAGTTTGGACAGCACTGAAGCTTTCTTT
. TRBJ2-1 TRBD2 TRBV2 CASSETSGSLDNEQFF TGTGCCAGCAGTGAGACTAGCGGGAGTTTGGACAATGAGCAGTTCTTC
once TRBJ2-7 . TRBV28 CASKSAGDEQYF TGTGCCAGCAAGTCGGCCGGGGACGAGCAGTACTTC
few TRBJ2-1 . TRBV29-1 CSVVRDSSYNEQFF TGCAGCGTTGTCCGGGACTCCTCCTACAATGAGCAGTTCTTC
. TRBJ2-3 . TRBV5-4 CASSLLGSTDTQYF TGTGCCAGCAGCTTGTTGGGCAGCACAGATACGCAGTATTTT
. TRBJ1-5 . TRBV28 CASSLFYEGNQPQHF TGTGCCAGCAGTTTATTCTACGAGGGCAATCAGCCCCAGCATTTT
. TRBJ2-2 . TRBV13 CASSLGSEGTGELFF TGTGCCAGCAGCTTAGGCTCCGAGGGCACCGGGGAGCTGTTTTTT
. TRBJ1-1 TRBD1 TRBV30 CAWKVAGGWTEAFF TGTGCCTGGAAAGTAGCAGGGGGTTGGACTGAAGCTTTCTTT
once TRBJ2-5 TRBD2 TRBV20-1 CSASRLAGAPDGTQYF TGCAGTGCTAGTAGACTAGCGGGAGCCCCGGACGGGACCCAGTACTTC
. TRBJ2-5 TRBD2 TRBV9 CASSQAGGGETQYF TGTGCCAGCAGCCAAGCGGGAGGGGGAGAGACCCAGTACTTC
few TRBJ1-1 . TRBV3-1/TRBV3-2 CASSPAWGPPRESAFF TGTGCCAGCAGCCCCGCGTGGGGCCCCCCTCGTGAGTCCGCTTTCTTT
. TRBJ2-2 TRBD1 TRBV4-2 CASSPSGQGWAGELFF TGTGCCAGCAGCCCTTCGGGACAGGGTTGGGCCGGGGAGCTGTTTTTT
. TRBJ1-2 TRBD1 TRBV6-1 CASIISRDSHYGYTF TGTGCCAGCATCATTTCGAGGGACAGTCACTATGGCTACACCTTC
. TRBJ1-6 TRBD1 TRBV28 CASRVSSGTGNSPLHF TGTGCCAGCAGAGTTTCATCAGGGACAGGGAATTCACCCCTCCACTTT
. TRBJ2-6 . TRBV19 CASSTSATGLSGANVLTF TGTGCCAGTAGTACCTCCGCGACAGGACTTTCTGGGGCCAACGTCCTGACTTTC
. TRBJ1-2 TRBD1 TRBV19 CASSTPGQRNYGYTF TGTGCCAGTAGTACCCCGGGACAGAGAAACTATGGCTACACCTTC
. TRBJ2-5 TRBD2 TRBV4-1 CASSQLAGVQETQYF TGCGCCAGCAGCCAACTAGCGGGAGTCCAAGAGACCCAGTACTTC
. TRBJ2-1 TRBD2 TRBV4-1 CASSRLVETGGIGEQFF TGCGCCAGCAGCCGCCTCGTGGAGACGGGGGGAATTGGTGAGCAGTTCTTC